This is a list of T cell receptor beta chains from one sample in a study of identical twins. Each CDR3 protein is one row after TCRdb ran MiXCR on the 5' RACE reads. The profile covers 750,000 to 950,000 distinct CDR3 sequences, with around an eighth appearing a single time and around 1.6% taken by the ten largest. These data were also filed under a second study, of yellow fever vaccine responses in identical twins.

Sequencing used PBMCs. The receptor set was obtained from a woman between 18 and 29 years old in good health. CDR3s include the opening cysteine and the closing phenylalanine or tryptophan. D genes are given only for firm matches. Clone size is given for some rows only: seen once, a few or many times, or a class if the clone is expanded.

>few|NA|TRBJ2-6|TRBV11-2
TGTGCCAGCAGCTTATTGGGATTTGGGTCATCTGGGGCCAACGTCCTGACTTTC
CASSLLGFGSSGANVLTF
>few|TRBD2|TRBJ2-1|TRBV12-3/TRBV12-4
TGTGCCAGCAGTTCGGGACTAGCGGTCAATGAGCAGTTCTTC
CASSSGLAVNEQFF
>NA|NA|TRBJ1-1|TRBV6-1
TGTGCCAGCAGTAAGGGACCCCCTCTCGAAGCTTTCTTT
CASSKGPPLEAFF
>NA|NA|TRBJ1-2|TRBV6-9
TGTGCCAGCAGTCCACAACTCCGAGCTAACTATGGCTACACCTTC
CASSPQLRANYGYTF
>few|TRBD1|TRBJ2-7|TRBV4-1
TGCGCCAGCAGCCAAACCGGGACAGTTACCTACGAGCAGTACTTC
CASSQTGTVTYEQYF
>few|NA|TRBJ1-2|TRBV20-1
TGCAGTGCTCTCTTTTCGGTTACCTATGGCTACACCTTC
CSALFSVTYGYTF
>NA|NA|TRBJ1-5|TRBV5-5
TGTGCCAGCAGCTTTTACAGGGACAATCAGCCCCAGCATTTT
CASSFYRDNQPQHF
>NA|NA|TRBJ2-3|TRBV3-1
TGTGCCAGCACCCAAGATGGCAGGGTGACAGATACGCAGTATTTT
CASTQDGRVTDTQYF
>NA|NA|TRBJ2-7|TRBV5-1
TGCGCCAGCAGCTTGGAGGCGAACGAGCAGTACTTC
CASSLEANEQYF
>NA|NA|TRBJ2-1|TRBV6-1
TGTGCCAGCGGGACTCCGACAGCTTCCTACAATGAGCAGTTCTTC
CASGTPTASYNEQFF
>NA|NA|TRBJ2-3|TRBV20-1
TGCAGTGCTGTAGTAGCCCAGGCCAGCACAGATACGCAGTATTTT
CSAVVAQASTDTQYF
>NA|NA|TRBJ2-3|TRBV7-9
TGTGCCAGCAGCCCCGACTGGCCAGATACGCAGTATTTT
CASSPDWPDTQYF
>few|TRBD1|TRBJ2-2|TRBV28
TGTGCCAGCAGTACGACGGGACAGGGCTCCGGGGAGCTGTTTTTT
CASSTTGQGSGELFF
>NA|TRBD2|TRBJ2-3|TRBV12-3/TRBV12-4
TGTGCCAGCAGTCGGGGACTAGCGGGAGCGGCAGATACGCAGTATTTT
CASSRGLAGAADTQYF
>NA|TRBD2|TRBJ2-7|TRBV13
TGTGCCAGCAGCTTAGGACTAGCGGGAGGGCCTTTGTACGAGCAGTACTTC
CASSLGLAGGPLYEQYF
>few|NA|TRBJ1-1|TRBV7-3
TGTGCCGGTCCACCGGGTAGGAAGACTGAAGCTTTCTTT
CAGPPGRKTEAFF
>NA|TRBD1|TRBJ1-5|TRBV3-1
TGTGCCAGCAGCCAAGATCCCGCAACAGGGGTCAATCAGCCCCAGCATTTT
CASSQDPATGVNQPQHF
>many|NA|TRBJ2-2|TRBV24-1
TGTGCCACCAGTGATTTGGCGGCGGCAGGCAACACCGGGGAGCTGTTTTTT
CATSDLAAAGNTGELFF
>few|TRBD1|TRBJ2-5|TRBV28
TGTGCCAGCAGTCCTCAGGGACAGGGGGCCCTAGTAGAGACCCAGTACTTC
CASSPQGQGALVETQYF
>few|NA|TRBJ2-3|TRBV20-1
TGCAGTCCCAGTGGAGATACGCAGTATTTT
CSPSGDTQYF
>few|TRBD2|TRBJ2-2|TRBV4-1
TGCGCCAGCAGCCAAGTCGGGCCGCGGGAGGGGGGCACCGGGGAGCTGTTTTTT
CASSQVGPREGGTGELFF
>few|NA|TRBJ2-5|TRBV20-1
TGCAGTGCCGCCCCATCTCCTAGCCAAGAGACCCAGTACTTC
CSAAPSPSQETQYF
>few|NA|TRBJ2-1|TRBV2
TGTGCCAGCAGGGGCCCGGGAAGCGCCGCTTCCTCCTACAATGAGCAGTTCTTC
CASRGPGSAASSYNEQFF